Described below is a single T cell receptor (beta chain) sequence and its context. Some clones are missing from TCRdb's copy, which holds only in-frame ones; the method was immunoSEQ multiplex PCR. Counted here are around 220,000 clones, about 88% occurring once; the ten biggest clones make up roughly 2%. The record originates from a study of blood T cell repertoires in COVID-19. The specimen sequenced was peripheral blood. This TCR came from a woman in her thirties or forties who had recovered from COVID-19.

The CDR3 loop is CASSLGPAEPTDTQYF. Here the CDR3 DNA reads TGTGCCAGCAGTTTAGGCCCCGCCGAACCCACAGATACGCAGTATTTT. The rearrangement joins TRBV27 to TRBJ2-3; no definite D call. This CDR3 comprises 16 residues. The germline V gene has CDR1 MNHEY and CDR2 SMNVEV (reference sequence). The V gene lost 2 bases and the J gene lost 2 bases, with 14 bases spanning the gap.